The present T cell receptor beta chain was sequenced within a study of blood T cell repertoires in COVID-19. Study background: Spain, Italy and the United States supplied samples that represented acute and convalescent COVID-19. Sources were T cells, B-cell-depleted T cells, or PBMCs; the material itself was cDNA or gDNA.

Original processing methods: Scientists estimated how many nucleated cells there were by amplifying reference gene primers. Measured with immunoSEQ multiplex PCR; TCRdb has only the in-frame clones, and not every one. V and J calls and clone size are as listed in that table; D and trimming were resolved from the DNA. The sample shows some 260,000 clones, around 79% of them seen only once. This CDR3 spans 15 amino acids. The V gene end was trimmed by 5 bases and the J gene end by 3 bases; junction bases not matched to a gene: 9. Germline CDR1 is SGHTA and CDR2 is FQGNSA. The rearrangement uses TRBV7-2 and TRBJ2-7, with TRBD1 matching over 8 bases. Specimen: peripheral blood. The clonotype comes from a woman older than 75 with acute or convalescent COVID-19. CDR3 in DNA: TGTGCCAGCAGCCTGAGACAGGGGCATCGCTACGAGCAGTACTTC. Its protein product is CASSLRQGHRYEQYF. The full variable domain, with the rest looked up from reference TRBV7-2 and TRBJ2-7, is GAGVSQSPSNKVTEKGKDVELRCDPISGHTALYWYRQSLGQGLEFLIYFQGNSAPDKSGLPSDRFSAERTGGSVSTLTIQRTQQEDSAVYLCASSLRQGHRYEQYFGPGTRLTVT.